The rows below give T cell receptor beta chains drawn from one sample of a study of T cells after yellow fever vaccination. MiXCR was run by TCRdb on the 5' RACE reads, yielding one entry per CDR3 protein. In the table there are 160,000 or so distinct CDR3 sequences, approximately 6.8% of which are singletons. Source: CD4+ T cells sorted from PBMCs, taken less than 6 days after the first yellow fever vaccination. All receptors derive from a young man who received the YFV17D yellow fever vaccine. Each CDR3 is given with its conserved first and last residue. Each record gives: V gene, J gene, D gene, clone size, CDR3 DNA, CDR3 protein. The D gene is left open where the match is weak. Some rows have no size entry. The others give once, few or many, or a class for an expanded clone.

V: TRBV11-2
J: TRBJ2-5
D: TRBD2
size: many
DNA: TGTGCCAGCAGCCTGTGGACTAGCGGGGTAGAGACCCAGTACTTC
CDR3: CASSLWTSGVETQYF

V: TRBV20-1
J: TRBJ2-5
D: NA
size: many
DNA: TGCAGTATACCTTCTACGGGGGCAGAGACCCAGTACTTC
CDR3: CSIPSTGAETQYF

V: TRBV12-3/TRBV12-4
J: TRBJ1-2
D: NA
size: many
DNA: TGTGCCAGCAGTTTTGGGGCCGAGGAAGGCTACACCTTC
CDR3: CASSFGAEEGYTF

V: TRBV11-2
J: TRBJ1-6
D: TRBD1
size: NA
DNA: TGTGCCAGCAGCACCTCTAGACAGGGTCGATCCTATAATTCACCCCTCCACTTT
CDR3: CASSTSRQGRSYNSPLHF

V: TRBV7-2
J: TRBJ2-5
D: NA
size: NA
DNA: TGTGCCAGCAGCATGAAAGAGACCCAGTACTTC
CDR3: CASSMKETQYF

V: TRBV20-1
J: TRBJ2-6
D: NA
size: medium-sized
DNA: TGCAGTGCCCCAGAGACCTCTGGGGCCAACGTCCTGACTTTC
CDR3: CSAPETSGANVLTF

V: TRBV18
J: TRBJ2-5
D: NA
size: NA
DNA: TGTGCCAGCTCACCACCGGCCCAGGAGACCCAGTACTTC
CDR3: CASSPPAQETQYF

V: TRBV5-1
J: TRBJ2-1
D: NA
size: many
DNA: TGCGCCAGCAGCCCGGGAAGGGTGAGCTCCTACAATGAGCAGTTCTTC
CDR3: CASSPGRVSSYNEQFF

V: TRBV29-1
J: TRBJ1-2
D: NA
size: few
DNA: TGCAGCGTTGATACCAGCTATGGCTACACCTTC
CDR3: CSVDTSYGYTF

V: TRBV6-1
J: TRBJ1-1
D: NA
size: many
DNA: TGTGCCAGCAGTGATATGGGGGGCCGCACTGAAGCTTTCTTT
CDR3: CASSDMGGRTEAFF

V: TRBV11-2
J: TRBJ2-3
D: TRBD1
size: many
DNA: TGTGCCAGCAGCAAGACCCGGGACAGGGGAACAGATACGCAGTATTTT
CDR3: CASSKTRDRGTDTQYF

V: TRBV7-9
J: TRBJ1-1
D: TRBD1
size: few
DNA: TGTGCCAGCAGCCCCGGGACAGGGTTTGGCACTGAAGCTTTCTTT
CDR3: CASSPGTGFGTEAFF

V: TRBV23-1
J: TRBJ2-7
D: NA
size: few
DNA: TGCGCCAGCAGTCAATCTGTTGAAATCTCCTACGAGCAGTACTTC
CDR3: CASSQSVEISYEQYF

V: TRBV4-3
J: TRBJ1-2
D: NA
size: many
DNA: TGCGCCAGCAGCCGCACAGGGTTTTCGGGTGTGGGTGGCTACACCTTC
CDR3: CASSRTGFSGVGGYTF

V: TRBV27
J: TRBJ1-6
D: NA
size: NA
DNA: TGTGCCAGCAGTTTAAAACCTACAAGTCCCCTCCACTTT
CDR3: CASSLKPTSPLHF

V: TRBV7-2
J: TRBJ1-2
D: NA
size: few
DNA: TGTGCCAGCAGCTTAGCGCAAGGGTGGTATGGCTACACCTTC
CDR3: CASSLAQGWYGYTF

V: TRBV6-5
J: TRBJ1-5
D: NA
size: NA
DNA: TGTGCCAGCAGTTACTATAGCAATCAGCCCCAGCATTTT
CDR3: CASSYYSNQPQHF

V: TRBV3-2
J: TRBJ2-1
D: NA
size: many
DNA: TGTGCCAGCAGCCAAGATACACGGACTGAGCAGTTCTTC
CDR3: CASSQDTRTEQFF

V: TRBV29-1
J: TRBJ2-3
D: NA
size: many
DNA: TGCAGCGTTGAAGGGGGCGCCTATACGCAGTATTTT
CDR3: CSVEGGAYTQYF

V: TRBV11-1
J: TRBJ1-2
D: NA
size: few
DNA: TGTGCCAGCAGATTAGACGGCGGCCCCTATGGCTACACCTTC
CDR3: CASRLDGGPYGYTF

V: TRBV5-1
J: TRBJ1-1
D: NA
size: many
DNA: TGCGCCAGCAGCTTGGGACACGGACTGGGAATTGGGGCTTTCTTT
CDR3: CASSLGHGLGIGAFF

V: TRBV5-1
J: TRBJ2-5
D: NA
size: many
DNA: TGCGCCAGCAGCTTGTTTTTGGGGCCAAAAGAGACCCAGTACTTC
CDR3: CASSLFLGPKETQYF

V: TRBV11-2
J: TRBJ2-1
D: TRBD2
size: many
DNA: TGTGCCAGCATCCGACTAGCGGGGGGTTCTAATGAGCAGTTCTTC
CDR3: CASIRLAGGSNEQFF

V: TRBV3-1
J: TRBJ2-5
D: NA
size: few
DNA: TGTGCCAGCAGCTTGTGGGTTGGGGGGCAGAACCAAGAGACCCAGTACTTC
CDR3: CASSLWVGGQNQETQYF

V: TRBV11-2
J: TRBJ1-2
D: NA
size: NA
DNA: TGTGCCAGCAGCTACAACTCGGGACGCTCTAACTATGGCTACACCTTC
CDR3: CASSYNSGRSNYGYTF

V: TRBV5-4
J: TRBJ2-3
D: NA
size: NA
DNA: TGTGCCAGCAGCTACCGGGGATTCAGGTTGGATACGCAGTATTTT
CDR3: CASSYRGFRLDTQYF

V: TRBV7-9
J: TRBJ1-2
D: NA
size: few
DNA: TGTGCCAGCAGCTCTTACCAGGGTTTTGGCTACACCTTC
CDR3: CASSSYQGFGYTF

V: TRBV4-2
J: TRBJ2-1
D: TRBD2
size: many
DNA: TGTGCCAGCAGCCAGCGGGGGGTCTACAATGAGCAGTTCTTC
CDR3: CASSQRGVYNEQFF

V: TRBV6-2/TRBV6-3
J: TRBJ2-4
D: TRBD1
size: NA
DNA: TGTGCCAGCAGTGCCTTCAACAGGGGTTTGGGAAACATTCAGTACTTC
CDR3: CASSAFNRGLGNIQYF

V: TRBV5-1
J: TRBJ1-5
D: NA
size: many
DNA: TGCGCCAGCAGCTTGCATTTTGGCAATCAGCCCCAGCATTTT
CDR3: CASSLHFGNQPQHF

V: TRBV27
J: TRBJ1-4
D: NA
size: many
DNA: TGTGCCAGCCGTTCGTGGGGCAATAATGAAAAACTGTTTTTT
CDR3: CASRSWGNNEKLFF

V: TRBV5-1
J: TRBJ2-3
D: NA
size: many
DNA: TGCGCCAGCAGCTTGGCCTTGCAGAGGGGAGCTCTCCAGTATTTT
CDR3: CASSLALQRGALQYF

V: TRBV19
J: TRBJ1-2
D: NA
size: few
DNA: TGTGCCACCCGGAGTTCGGGGGTTCTTGGTGGCTACACCTTC
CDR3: CATRSSGVLGGYTF

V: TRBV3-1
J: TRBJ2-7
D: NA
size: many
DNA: TGTGCCAGCAGCCAGACCGGGGGTGTCTACGAGCAGTACTTC
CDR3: CASSQTGGVYEQYF

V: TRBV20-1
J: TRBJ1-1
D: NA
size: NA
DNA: TGCAGTGGGAGTAGCGCGAACACTGAAGCTTTCTTT
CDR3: CSGSSANTEAFF

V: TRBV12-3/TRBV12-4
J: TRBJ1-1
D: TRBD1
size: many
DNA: TGTGCCAGCAGTTCGAACAGGGGAATTGGAGCTTTCTTT
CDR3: CASSSNRGIGAFF

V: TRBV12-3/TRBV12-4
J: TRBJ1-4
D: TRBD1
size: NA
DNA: TGTGCCAGCAGTATAGGGGACAGAGAAAAACTGTTTTTT
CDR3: CASSIGDREKLFF

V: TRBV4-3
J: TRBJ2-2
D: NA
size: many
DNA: TGCGCCAGCAGCCAAGGAATACCAGGGGAATCGTGGGGGGAGCTGTTTTTT
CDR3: CASSQGIPGESWGELFF

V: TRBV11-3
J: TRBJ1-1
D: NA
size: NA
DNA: TGTGCCAGCAGCTTATCCGGTGTCATGAACACTGAAGCTTTCTTT
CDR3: CASSLSGVMNTEAFF

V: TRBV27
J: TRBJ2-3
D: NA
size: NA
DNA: TGTGCCAGCTCCCCCCAACCAATGGGGTACACAGATACGCAGTATTTT
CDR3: CASSPQPMGYTDTQYF

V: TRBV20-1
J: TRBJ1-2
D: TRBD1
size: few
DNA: TGCAGTGCTAGAGATTTTGTCAGGGGGCGAGATGGCTACACCTTC
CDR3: CSARDFVRGRDGYTF

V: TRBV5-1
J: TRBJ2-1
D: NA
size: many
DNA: TGCGCCAGCAGCTGGATGACAGGAAGCCACAATGAGCAGTTCTTC
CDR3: CASSWMTGSHNEQFF